One sample yielded the 15 T cell receptor beta chains listed below, sequenced in a study of blood T cell repertoires in COVID-19. Assay: immunoSEQ multiplex PCR; the TCRdb copy retains only in-frame clones and omits some. The sample shows about 60,000 clones, about 93% of them seen only once. Sequencing was performed on peripheral blood. These receptors came from a human donor with active COVID-19. The donor label of this sample is uncertain.

The gene calls are TRBV4-3 and TRBJ2-5; TRBD2 matches at 10 bases. This CDR3 contains 17 residues. Germline V gene data show CDR1 as LGHNA and CDR2 as YSLEER. Trimming at V came to 0 bases and at J to 5 bases, leaving 9 bases not matched to a gene. The CDR3 DNA follows: TGCGCCAGCAGCCAAGAGGAAGCGGGGGGGCCTCGGGAGACCCAGTACTTC. It yields the protein CASSQEEAGGPRETQYF.

The chain employs TRBV6-5 and TRBJ1-4; 8 nucleotides agree with TRBD1. Germline V lookup: CDR1 MNHEY, CDR2 SVGAGI. The CDR3 is 15 amino acids. With V trimmed by 4 bases and J by 6 bases, 7 bases remained unmatched. The CDR3 DNA sequence: TGTGCCAGCAGTTCCGACAGGGGCTTCGATGAAAAACTGTTTTTT. Translated, it gives CASSSDRGFDEKLFF.

The rearrangement uses TRBV11-3 and TRBJ2-7; perhaps TRBD2 as D (6 bases). V dropped 1 base and J dropped 3 bases, with 7 bases sitting between them. The germline gives CDR1 SGHNT, CDR2 YENEEA. CDR3 length: 13 residues. The CDR3 sequence is CASSLARDYEQYF. In DNA, the CDR3 is TGTGCCAGCAGCTTAGCGCGGGACTACGAGCAGTACTTC.

This clone was seen a single time. The genes are TRBV6-1 and TRBJ1-5; no firm D call. Germline values: CDR1 MNHNS, CDR2 SASEGT. Trimming cost V 1 base and J 9 bases, with 10 bases left between them. The CDR3 loop spans 13 amino acids. The CDR3 reads CASSEVGPGPQHF. For the CDR3, the DNA is TGTGCCAGCAGTGAAGTGGGTCCGGGGCCCCAGCATTTT.

V usage is TRBV6-6 and J usage is TRBJ2-1; D is ambiguous. The V end was cut by 6 bases, the J end by 8 bases, with 20 bases between. Germline lookup yields CDR1 MNHNY and CDR2 SVGAGI (reference sequence). The CDR3 contains 15 residues. CDR3 DNA sequence: TGTGCCAGCAGCACCGACGCCGCCGGTCAGGATGAGCAGTTCTTC. Translated, it gives CASSTDAAGQDEQFF.

The chain carries TRBV28 and TRBJ2-1; 9 bases are a match to TRBD2. Trimming cost V 7 bases and J 9 bases; bases outside gene matches: 13. The CDR3 runs 15 residues. Germline-derived CDR1 and CDR2 are MDHEN and SYDVKM. CDR3 loop: CASTQPASGVFEQFF. In DNA, the CDR3 is TGTGCCAGCACTCAGCCGGCTAGCGGGGTTTTTGAGCAGTTCTTC.

V usage is TRBV18 and J usage is TRBJ2-5, with D uncertain. Trimming stripped 2 bases from V and 2 bases from J, with 15 bases between. The CDR3 extends over 16 amino acids. Germline values: CDR1 KGHSH, CDR2 LQKENI. The CDR3 region is CASSPTFGGAQETQYF. CDR3 nucleotide sequence: TGTGCCAGCTCACCAACATTCGGCGGAGCACAAGAGACCCAGTACTTC.

The V call is TRBV6-5, the J call TRBJ2-1; 9 bases match TRBD1. CDR3 length: 13 amino acids. J was trimmed by 12 bases and V by 6 bases; bases with no gene match: 9. In germline, CDR1 is MNHEY, CDR2 SVGAGI. The CDR3 here is CASRRDRAMGQFF. The CDR3 DNA is TGTGCCAGCAGGCGGGACAGGGCAATGGGGCAGTTCTTC.

The rearrangement joins TRBV24-1 to TRBJ2-1, with D possibly being TRBD1 (5 bases). The CDR3 has 13 residues. Germline-derived CDR1 and CDR2 are KGHDR and SFDVKD. Trimming took off 3 bases at V and 10 bases at J, with 12 bases between the two ends. CDR3 nucleotide sequence: TGTGCCACCAGTGATCCCAGGGCCGGCGAGCAGTTCTTC. Translation: CATSDPRAGEQFF.

This clone was counted a single time. The J gene is TRBJ2-1, the V gene TRBV2; D is possibly TRBD1 (6 bases). The CDR3 contains 14 residues. Germline V gene data show CDR1 as SNHLY and CDR2 as FYNNEI. Trimming cost V 5 bases and J 4 bases, with 12 bases left between them. Here the CDR3 DNA reads TGTGCCAGCAGTCCTAGACAGGCTTACAATGAGCAGTTCTTC. It encodes CASSPRQAYNEQFF.

This chain joins TRBV6-2 or TRBV6-3 and TRBJ2-5; D is unresolved. This CDR3 contains 15 residues. Germline CDR1 reads MNHEY; CDR2 reads SVGEGT. V lost 2 bases and J 1 base, leaving 11 bases between the germline ends. CDR3 nucleotide sequence: TGTGCCAGCAGTTACGGGCTACAGTTCCAAGAGACCCAGTACTTC. Protein sequence: CASSYGLQFQETQYF.

The chain is built from TRBV6-5 and TRBJ2-7; D might be TRBD2 (7 bases). The CDR3 loop spans 14 amino acids. CDR1 is MNHEY, CDR2 SVGAGI, per germline. Trimming removed 8 bases from V and 3 bases from J, with 17 bases in between. The CDR3 DNA reads TGTGCCAGCGGGGGGGCGGAAGAGTTCTACGAGCAGTACTTC. This gives the protein CASGGAEEFYEQYF.

The chain couples TRBV5-1 to TRBJ2-2, with D perhaps TRBD1 (7 bases). This CDR3 has 16 amino acids. Germline CDR1 reads SGHRS; CDR2 reads YFSETQ. The V end was cut by 3 bases, the J end by 4 bases, with 16 bases between. In nucleotides, the CDR3 is TGCGCCAGCAGCTCCAACAGGGGAGGTCGCACCGGGGAGCTGTTTTTT. This codes for CASSSNRGGRTGELFF.

The chain employs TRBV7-9 and TRBJ2-1, with D possibly matching TRBD1 (5 bases). Germline-derived CDR1 and CDR2 are SEHNR and FQNEAQ (reference sequence). The CDR3 totals 13 residues. The V and J ends lost 2 bases and 6 bases respectively, with 8 bases between them. Here the CDR3 DNA reads TGTGCCAGCAGCTTATCCAGGGCCAATGAGCAGTTCTTC. Amino acids: CASSLSRANEQFF.

This clone came up once. The chain employs TRBV3-1 (or the pseudogene TRBV3-2) and TRBJ2-2, with TRBD1 matching over 9 bases. The CDR3 is 16 amino acids. Germline V gene sequence: CDR1 LGHDT, CDR2 YNNKEL (reference sequence). V dropped 4 bases and J dropped 5; count of bases not matched to a gene: 8. The CDR3 is CASSLWTGEGTGELFF. The CDR3 coding sequence is TGTGCCAGCAGCCTCTGGACAGGGGAAGGGACCGGGGAGCTGTTTTTT.